The T cell receptor beta chain described here comes from a study of blood T cell repertoires in COVID-19. Study-wide context: Sites across the United States, Italy and Spain contributed samples from acute and convalescent COVID-19. T cells, B-cell-depleted T cells, or PBMCs supplied cDNA or gDNA.

In the study's own analysis: Reference gene primer amplification gave estimated nucleated cell counts. Method: immunoSEQ multiplex PCR; TCRdb's copy keeps in-frame clones and lacks some. V, J and clone size were drawn from that table, and D and trimming were deduced from the DNA. The sample lists some 260,000 clones, 60% to 75% occurring once. This CDR3 spans 16 amino acids. Germline lookup yields CDR1 SGHRS and CDR2 YFSETQ. Trimming at V came to 5 bases and at J to 4 bases, leaving 14 bases not matched to a gene. The J gene is TRBJ1-1, the V gene TRBV5-1; 7 positions match TRBD1. The sequence derives from a woman older than 75 with acute or convalescent COVID-19. The source material was peripheral blood. CDR3 DNA: TGCGCCAGCAGTTGGTTGGAGGGGGCGCTCGGCACTGAAGCTTTCTTT. It translates to CASSWLEGALGTEAFF.